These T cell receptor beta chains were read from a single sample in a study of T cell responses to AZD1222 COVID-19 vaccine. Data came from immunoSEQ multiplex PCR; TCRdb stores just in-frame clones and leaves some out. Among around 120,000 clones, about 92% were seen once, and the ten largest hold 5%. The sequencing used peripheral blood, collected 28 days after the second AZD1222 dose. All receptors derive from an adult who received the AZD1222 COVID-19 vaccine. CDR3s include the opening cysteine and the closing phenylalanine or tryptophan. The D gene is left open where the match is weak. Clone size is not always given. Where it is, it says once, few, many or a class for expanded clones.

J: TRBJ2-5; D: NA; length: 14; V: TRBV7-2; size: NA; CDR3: CASSLGHPLGTQYF; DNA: TGTGCCAGCAGCTTAGGGCATCCCCTAGGGACCCAGTACTTC
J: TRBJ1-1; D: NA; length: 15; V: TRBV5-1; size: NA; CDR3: CASSFTGLGDTEAFF; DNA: TGCGCCAGCAGCTTCACAGGGTTGGGGGACACTGAAGCTTTCTTT
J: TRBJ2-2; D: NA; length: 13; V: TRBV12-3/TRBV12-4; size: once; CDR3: CASSPLRTGELFF; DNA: TGTGCCAGCAGCCCTTTGCGGACCGGGGAGCTGTTTTTT
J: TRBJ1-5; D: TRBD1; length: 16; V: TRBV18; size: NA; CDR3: CASSPQRTGTNQPQHF; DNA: TGTGCCAGCTCACCACAGAGGACAGGGACCAATCAGCCCCAGCATTTT
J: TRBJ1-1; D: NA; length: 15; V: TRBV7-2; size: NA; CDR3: CASSLALGINTEAFF; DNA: TGTGCCAGCAGCTTAGCGCTGGGCATCAACACTGAAGCTTTCTTT
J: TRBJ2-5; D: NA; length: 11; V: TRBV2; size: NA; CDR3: CASTSQETQYF; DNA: TGTGCCAGCACTTCCCAAGAGACCCAGTACTTC
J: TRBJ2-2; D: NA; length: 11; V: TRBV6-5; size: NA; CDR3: CASSYGGELFF; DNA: TGTGCCAGCAGTTACGGGGGGGAGCTGTTTTTT
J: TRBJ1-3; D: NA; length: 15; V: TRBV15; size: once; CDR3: CATSRERGWGNTIYF; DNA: TGTGCCACCAGCAGGGAGAGGGGCTGGGGAAACACCATATATTTT
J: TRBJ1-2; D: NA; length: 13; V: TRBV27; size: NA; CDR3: CASSALPTYGYTF; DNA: TGTGCCAGCAGTGCTCTACCGACCTATGGCTACACCTTC
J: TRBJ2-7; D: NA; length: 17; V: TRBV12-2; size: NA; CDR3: CASRLYRDRGEDYEQYF; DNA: TGTGCAAGTCGCTTGTACCGGGACCGAGGTGAAGACTACGAGCAGTACTTC
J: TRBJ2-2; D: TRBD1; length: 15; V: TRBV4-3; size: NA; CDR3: CASSQRTGTTGELFF; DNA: TGCGCCAGCAGCCAAAGGACAGGGACCACCGGGGAGCTGTTTTTT
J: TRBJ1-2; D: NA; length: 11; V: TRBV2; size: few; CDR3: CASKGVGGYTF; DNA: TGTGCCAGCAAGGGGGTAGGAGGCTACACCTTC
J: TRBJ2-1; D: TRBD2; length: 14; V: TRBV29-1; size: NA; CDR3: CSVGLAGQYNEQFF; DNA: TGCAGCGTGGGACTAGCGGGGCAATACAATGAGCAGTTCTTC
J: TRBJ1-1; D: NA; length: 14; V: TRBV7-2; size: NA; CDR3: CASSFFLPNTEAFF; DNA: TGTGCCAGCAGCTTCTTTCTTCCGAACACTGAAGCTTTCTTT
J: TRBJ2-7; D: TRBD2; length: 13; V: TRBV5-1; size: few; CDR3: CASSPAGVHEQYF; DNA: TGCGCCAGCAGTCCAGCGGGAGTACACGAGCAGTACTTC
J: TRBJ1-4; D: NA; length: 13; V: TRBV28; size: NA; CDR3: CASSYTRGGGLFF; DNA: TGTGCCAGCAGCTACACTAGGGGGGGAGGACTGTTTTTT
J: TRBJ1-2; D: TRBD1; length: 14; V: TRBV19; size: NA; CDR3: CASSGRTGAGGYTF; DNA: TGTGCCAGTAGTGGCCGGACAGGGGCCGGTGGCTACACCTTC
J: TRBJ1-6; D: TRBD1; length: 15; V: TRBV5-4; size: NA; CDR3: CASSRTGTVNSPLHF; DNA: TGTGCCAGCAGCCGGACCGGGACAGTTAATTCACCCCTCCACTTT
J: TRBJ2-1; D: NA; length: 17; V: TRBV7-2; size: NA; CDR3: CASSLARGLSSYNEQFF; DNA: TGTGCCAGCAGCTTAGCGCGGGGTTTGAGCTCCTACAATGAGCAGTTCTTC
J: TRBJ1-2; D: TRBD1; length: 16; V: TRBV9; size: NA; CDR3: CASSPGGTASNYGYTF; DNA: TGTGCCAGCAGCCCAGGGGGGACAGCTTCTAACTATGGCTACACCTTC
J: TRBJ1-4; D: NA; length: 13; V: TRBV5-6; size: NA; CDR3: CASSREGSEKLFF; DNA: TGTGCCAGTTCCAGGGAAGGAAGTGAAAAACTGTTTTTT
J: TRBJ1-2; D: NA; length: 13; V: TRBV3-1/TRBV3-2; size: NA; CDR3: CASSHAHPWGYTF; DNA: TGTGCCAGCAGCCACGCGCATCCGTGGGGCTACACCTTC
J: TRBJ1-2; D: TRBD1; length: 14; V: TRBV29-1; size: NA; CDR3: CSVPPLQGDNGYTF; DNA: TGCAGCGTCCCCCCCCTGCAGGGGGACAATGGCTACACCTTC
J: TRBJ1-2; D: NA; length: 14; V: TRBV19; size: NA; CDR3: CASKAPRPNYGYTF; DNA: TGTGCCAGTAAAGCCCCCCGACCGAACTATGGCTACACCTTC
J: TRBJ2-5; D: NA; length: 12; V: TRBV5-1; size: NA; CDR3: CASRAGQETQYF; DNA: TGCGCCAGCAGAGCAGGTCAAGAGACCCAGTACTTC
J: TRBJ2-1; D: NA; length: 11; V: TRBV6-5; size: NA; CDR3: CASSRVNEQFF; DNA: TGTGCCAGCTCTAGGGTAAATGAGCAGTTCTTC
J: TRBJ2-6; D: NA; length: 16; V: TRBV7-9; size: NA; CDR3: CASSSDGHSGANVLTF; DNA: TGTGCCAGCAGCTCTGATGGACACTCTGGGGCCAACGTCCTGACTTTC
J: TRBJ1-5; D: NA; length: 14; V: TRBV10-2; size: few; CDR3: CASSENGGYQPQHF; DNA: TGCGCCAGCAGTGAGAATGGGGGCTATCAGCCCCAGCATTTT
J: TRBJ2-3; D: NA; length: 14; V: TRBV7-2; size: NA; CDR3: CASSLPSGTDTQYF; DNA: TGTGCCAGCAGCTTACCTAGCGGCACAGATACGCAGTATTTT
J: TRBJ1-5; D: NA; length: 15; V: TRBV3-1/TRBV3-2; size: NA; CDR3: CASSQGRNSNQPQHF; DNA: TGTGCCAGCAGCCAAGGACGGAATAGCAATCAGCCCCAGCATTTT
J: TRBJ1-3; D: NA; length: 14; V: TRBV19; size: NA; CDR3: CASSIDLSGNTIYF; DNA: TGTGCCAGTAGTATAGATTTAAGTGGCAACACCATATATTTT
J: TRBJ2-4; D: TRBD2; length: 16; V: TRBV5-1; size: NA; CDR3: CASSLGLGGGGDIQYF; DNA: TGCGCCAGCAGCTTGGGCCTCGGCGGGGGTGGGGACATTCAGTACTTC
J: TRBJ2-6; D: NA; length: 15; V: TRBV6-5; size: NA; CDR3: CASSYTGTGANVLTF; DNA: TGTGCCAGCAGTTATACAGGAACTGGGGCCAACGTCCTGACTTTC
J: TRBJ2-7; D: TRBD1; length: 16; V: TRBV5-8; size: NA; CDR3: CASSAGDRVNAYEQYF; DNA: TGTGCCAGCAGCGCGGGGGACAGGGTGAATGCCTACGAGCAGTACTTC
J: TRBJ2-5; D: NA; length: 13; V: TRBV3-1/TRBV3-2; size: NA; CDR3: CASSQGGGETQYF; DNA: TGTGCCAGCAGCCAAGGGGGCGGCGAGACCCAGTACTTC
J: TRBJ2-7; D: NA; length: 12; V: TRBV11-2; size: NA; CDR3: CASSSDSYEQYF; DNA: TGTGCCAGCAGCTCGGACAGCTACGAGCAGTACTTC
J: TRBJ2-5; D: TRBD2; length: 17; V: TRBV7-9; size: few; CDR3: CASSSHLTSGGAETQYF; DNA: TGTGCCAGCAGCTCCCACCTTACTAGCGGGGGGGCTGAGACCCAGTACTTC
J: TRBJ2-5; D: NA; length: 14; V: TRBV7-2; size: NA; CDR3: CASSEGPVKETQYF; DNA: TGTGCCAGCAGCGAGGGGCCCGTGAAAGAGACCCAGTACTTC
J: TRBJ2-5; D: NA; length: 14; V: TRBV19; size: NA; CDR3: CASSRDSPLETQYF; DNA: TGTGCCAGTAGCCGGGACTCCCCCCTAGAGACCCAGTACTTC
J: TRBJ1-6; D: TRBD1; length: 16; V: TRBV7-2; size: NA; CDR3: CASSSQGVPNNSPLHF; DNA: TGTGCCAGCAGCTCACAGGGGGTGCCAAATAATTCACCCCTCCACTTT
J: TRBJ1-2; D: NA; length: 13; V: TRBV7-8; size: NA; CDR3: CASSSDTMGGYTF; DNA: TGTGCCAGCAGCTCGGACACAATGGGAGGCTACACCTTC
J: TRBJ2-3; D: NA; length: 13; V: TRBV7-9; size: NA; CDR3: CASSPNGRDTQYF; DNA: TGTGCCAGCAGCCCGAACGGGCGGGATACGCAGTATTTT
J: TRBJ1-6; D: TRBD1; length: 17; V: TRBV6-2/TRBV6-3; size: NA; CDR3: CASSYPTTGAYNSPLHF; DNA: TGTGCCAGCAGTTACCCAACGACAGGGGCCTATAATTCACCCCTCCACTTT
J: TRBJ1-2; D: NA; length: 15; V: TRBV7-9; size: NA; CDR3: CASSLRETSNYGYTF; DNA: TGTGCCAGCAGCTTGAGAGAGACTTCTAACTATGGCTACACCTTC
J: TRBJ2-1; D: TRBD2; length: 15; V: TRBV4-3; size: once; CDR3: CASSLLLAGGDEQFF; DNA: TGCGCCAGCAGTCTCCTACTAGCGGGAGGGGATGAGCAGTTCTTC
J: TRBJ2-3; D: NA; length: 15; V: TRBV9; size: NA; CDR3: CASSVEWARGDTQYF; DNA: TGTGCCAGCAGCGTAGAATGGGCTAGGGGGGATACGCAGTATTTT
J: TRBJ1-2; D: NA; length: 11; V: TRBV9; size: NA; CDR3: CASSHLRGYTF; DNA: TGTGCCAGCAGCCACCTCCGAGGCTACACCTTC
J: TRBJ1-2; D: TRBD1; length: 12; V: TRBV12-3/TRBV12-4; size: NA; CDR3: CASSGQGSGYTF; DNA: TGTGCCAGCAGCGGACAGGGAAGTGGCTACACCTTC
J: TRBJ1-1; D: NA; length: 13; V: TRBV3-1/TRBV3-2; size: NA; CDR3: CASSQDDTTEAFF; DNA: TGTGCCAGCAGCCAAGATGACACCACTGAAGCTTTCTTT
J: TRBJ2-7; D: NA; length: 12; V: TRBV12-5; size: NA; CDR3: CASGGGSHEQYF; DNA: TGTGCTAGTGGTGGCGGGTCCCACGAGCAGTACTTC
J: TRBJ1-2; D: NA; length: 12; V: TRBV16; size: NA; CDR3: CASTQGNYGYTF; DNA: TGTGCCAGCACCCAAGGCAACTATGGCTACACCTTC
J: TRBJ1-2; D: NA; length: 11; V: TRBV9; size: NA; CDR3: CASSVVDGYTF; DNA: TGTGCCAGCAGCGTAGTAGATGGCTACACCTTC